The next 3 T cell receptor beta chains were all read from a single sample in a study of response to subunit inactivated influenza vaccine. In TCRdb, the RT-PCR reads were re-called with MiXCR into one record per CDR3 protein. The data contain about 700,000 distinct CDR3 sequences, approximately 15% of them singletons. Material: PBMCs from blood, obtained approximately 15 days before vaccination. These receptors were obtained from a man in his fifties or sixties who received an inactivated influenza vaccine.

The CDR3 coding sequence is TGTGCCGTCGGGGGTCCAAGATTAAGAGGCTATGGCTACACCTTC. Encoded protein: CAVGGPRLRGYGYTF. The gene calls are TRBV6-2 or TRBV6-3 and TRBJ1-2, with D perhaps matching TRBD1 (5 bases). CDR3 length: 15 amino acids. From germline, CDR1 is MNHEY and CDR2 SVGEGT. The germline V and J ends were trimmed by 11 bases and 4 bases, with 23 bases remaining between them.

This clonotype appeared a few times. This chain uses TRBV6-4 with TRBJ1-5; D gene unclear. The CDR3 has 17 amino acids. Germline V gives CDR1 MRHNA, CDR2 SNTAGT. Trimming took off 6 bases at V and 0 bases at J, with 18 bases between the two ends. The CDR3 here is CASRRCPGTLSNQPQHF. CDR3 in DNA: TGTGCCAGCAGACGGTGCCCCGGAACTCTTAGCAATCAGCCCCAGCATTTT.

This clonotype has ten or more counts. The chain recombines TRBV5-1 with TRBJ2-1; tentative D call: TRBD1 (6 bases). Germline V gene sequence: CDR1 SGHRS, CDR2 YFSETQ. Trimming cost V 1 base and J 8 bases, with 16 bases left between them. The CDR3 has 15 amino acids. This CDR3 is CASSLTPRDKDEQFF. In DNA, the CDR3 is TGCGCCAGCAGCTTGACCCCCAGGGACAAGGATGAGCAGTTCTTC.